The 5 T cell receptor beta chains reported below all come from one sample, sequenced in a study of beta chain features in type 1 diabetes. Every isolated RNA sample was fully reverse transcribed, so sequencing captured expressed TCRB transcripts. Assay used: immunoSEQ multiplex PCR; TCRdb lists only in-frame clones, some missing. Of roughly 170,000 clones in the sample, about 13% were seen once. Material: central memory CD4+ T cells from blood. The source is a woman younger than 30 in good health.

This clone has a handful of counts. The chain carries TRBV7-9 and TRBJ1-2; TRBD1 might be the D (6 bases). Trimming pared 0 bases from V and 6 bases from J, leaving 11 bases between. CDR1 is SEHNR and CDR2 is FQNEAQ in the germline V gene (reference sequence). The CDR3 sequence is 14 residues long. The CDR3 sequence is CASSLANRDHGYTF. DNA for the CDR3: TGTGCCAGCAGCTTAGCTAACAGGGACCATGGCTACACCTTC.

This clone was recorded once. This sequence joins TRBV25-1 and TRBJ2-3, with 7 bases matching TRBD2. From germline, CDR1 is MGHDK and CDR2 SYGVNS. The ends lost 2 bases at V and 0 bases at J; junction bases unmatched: 8. The CDR3 sequence is 17 residues long. CDR3 sequence reads: CASSEGGAGPSTDTQYF. The CDR3 DNA reads as TGTGCCAGCAGTGAAGGAGGAGCGGGACCTAGCACAGATACGCAGTATTTT.

This clone appeared a few times. The chain uses TRBV7-3 and TRBJ2-3; D ambiguous. Trimming shortened V by 5 bases and J by 2 bases, and 11 bases separated the two germline ends. Germline V gene lookup returns CDR1 SGHTA and CDR2 FQGTGA. The CDR3 has 14 amino acids. The CDR3 loop is CASSPLVSTDTQYF. The DNA for the CDR3 is TGTGCCAGCAGCCCCTTAGTTTCCACAGATACGCAGTATTTT.

The gene calls are TRBV29-1 and TRBJ2-7; D is perhaps TRBD1 (6 bases). Germline loops: CDR1 SQVTM, CDR2 ANQGSEA. Trimming cost V 6 bases and J 2 bases, with 20 bases left between them. The CDR3 extends over 15 amino acids. CDR3 nucleotides: TGCAGCGTCGTCAGCGCCAGGGGCCTAGCCTACGAGCAGTACTTC. This sequence encodes CSVVSARGLAYEQYF.

The chain carries TRBV14 and TRBJ2-3; TRBD2 agrees at 7 bases. Trimming at V came to 5 bases and at J to 10 bases, leaving 6 bases not matched to a gene. The CDR3 consists of 12 residues. CDR1 and CDR2 from the germline V gene are SGHDN and FVKESK. CDR3 protein: CASSGWREPQYF. As DNA, the CDR3 is TGTGCCAGCAGCGGGTGGCGGGAGCCGCAGTATTTT. The full variable domain, with the rest looked up from reference TRBV14 and TRBJ2-3, is EAGVTQFPSHSVIEKGQTVTLRCDPISGHDNLYWYRRVMGKEIKFLLHFVKESKQDESGMPNNRFLAERTGGTYSTLKVQPAELEDSGVYFCASSGWREPQYFGPGTRLTVL.